The rows below give T cell receptor beta chains drawn from one sample of a study of CD8 T cells in ankylosing spondylitis. TCRdb re-analysed the 5' RACE reads in MiXCR, keeping a single row per CDR3 protein. Of 650,000 to 800,000 distinct CDR3 sequences detected, roughly 19% appear once; the ten largest clones hold under 20%. Sequencing was done on a sample of blood, either unsorted or a sorted T cell fraction (not recorded which). The receptors were sampled from a male donor with ankylosing spondylitis. Each CDR3 is given with its conserved first and last residue. Clone size is not always given. Where it is, it says once, few, many or a class for expanded clones.

len: 13; v_gene: TRBV9; abundance: -; CDR3aa: CASTRERTDTQYF
len: 15; v_gene: TRBV27; abundance: few; CDR3aa: CASSPGTGGIQPQHF
len: 14; v_gene: TRBV6-5; abundance: -; CDR3aa: CASSYSERGLEAFF
len: 14; v_gene: TRBV11-3; abundance: few; CDR3aa: CASSLGQGKNIQYF
len: 17; v_gene: TRBV5-1; abundance: -; CDR3aa: CASSAGINSGATDTQYF
len: 14; v_gene: TRBV5-1; abundance: few; CDR3aa: CASSFSTGKEKLFF
len: 15; v_gene: TRBV11-2; abundance: few; CDR3aa: CASSPDVPSVNEQFF
len: 14; v_gene: TRBV5-6; abundance: few; CDR3aa: CASSLQGARDTQYF
len: 15; v_gene: TRBV11-2; abundance: -; CDR3aa: CASSLVIYSYNEQFF
len: 15; v_gene: TRBV7-9; abundance: few; CDR3aa: CASSLNRGTGNIQYF
len: 15; v_gene: TRBV24-1; abundance: few; CDR3aa: CATSDFERNTGELFF
len: 14; v_gene: TRBV7-9; abundance: few; CDR3aa: CASTTIGSYNEQFF
len: 14; v_gene: TRBV10-3; abundance: many; CDR3aa: CAINQRGGDYEQYF
len: 15; v_gene: TRBV7-2; abundance: -; CDR3aa: CASSRGGAPTEKLFF
len: 17; v_gene: TRBV4-2; abundance: -; CDR3aa: CASSQPNAGTGNNEQFF
len: 15; v_gene: TRBV2; abundance: few; CDR3aa: CASSEGGGSTDTQYF
len: 15; v_gene: TRBV5-1; abundance: -; CDR3aa: CASSLVNDRNTEAFF
len: 14; v_gene: TRBV28; abundance: -; CDR3aa: CASSSLATQETQYF
len: 16; v_gene: TRBV5-1; abundance: -; CDR3aa: CASSGAGTVVNSPLHF
len: 16; v_gene: TRBV10-1; abundance: -; CDR3aa: CASSPSQVEGAYEQYF
len: 15; v_gene: TRBV20-1; abundance: -; CDR3aa: CSARDAATRLDEQFF
len: 13; v_gene: TRBV12-3/TRBV12-4; abundance: -; CDR3aa: CASSLTGRSGYTF
len: 14; v_gene: TRBV10-3; abundance: few; CDR3aa: CAISDMTYSYEQYF
len: 15; v_gene: TRBV3-1; abundance: -; CDR3aa: CASSPGGYIYNEQFF
len: 12; v_gene: TRBV29-1; abundance: many; CDR3aa: CSVVLFQETQYF
len: 16; v_gene: TRBV6-5; abundance: -; CDR3aa: CASSYGVRPENEKLFF
len: 14; v_gene: TRBV4-3; abundance: -; CDR3aa: CASSQRLVSDTQYF
len: 17; v_gene: TRBV25-1; abundance: -; CDR3aa: CPSSAGPFTFSGNTIYF
len: 13; v_gene: TRBV18; abundance: -; CDR3aa: CASSPRGDEPQHF
len: 16; v_gene: TRBV7-6; abundance: -; CDR3aa: CASSKTPGGSNSPLNF
len: 17; v_gene: TRBV12-3/TRBV12-4; abundance: few; CDR3aa: CASSLAGPGRAKNIQYF
len: 12; v_gene: TRBV20-1; abundance: few; CDR3aa: CSARDGGGVWYF
len: 19; v_gene: TRBV12-3/TRBV12-4; abundance: few; CDR3aa: CASSLGWGQGAWGNQPQHF
len: 14; v_gene: TRBV7-9; abundance: -; CDR3aa: CASSPWDGVSGQYF
len: 17; v_gene: TRBV12-3/TRBV12-4; abundance: many; CDR3aa: CASSLGSGQGPGETQYF
len: 18; v_gene: TRBV4-3; abundance: -; CDR3aa: CASSQGTSGRAVPNEQYF
len: 13; v_gene: TRBV7-9; abundance: few; CDR3aa: CATRRPSSYEQYF
len: 15; v_gene: TRBV29-1; abundance: many; CDR3aa: CSVIGLAGINNEQFF
len: 16; v_gene: TRBV10-3; abundance: -; CDR3aa: CAISESGQGLDNEQFF
len: 15; v_gene: TRBV7-3; abundance: few; CDR3aa: CASSPGTEIANEQFF
len: 16; v_gene: TRBV11-2; abundance: -; CDR3aa: CASSLAGGQGFSPLHF
len: 14; v_gene: TRBV3-1; abundance: many; CDR3aa: CASSQQDGFGGYTF
len: 17; v_gene: TRBV5-1; abundance: few; CDR3aa: CASNEQGSVSYTGELFF
len: 15; v_gene: TRBV12-3/TRBV12-4; abundance: few; CDR3aa: CASRFRGTGNNEQFF
len: 13; v_gene: TRBV5-1; abundance: medium-sized; CDR3aa: CASSLDSTYEQYF
len: 15; v_gene: TRBV23-1; abundance: once; CDR3aa: CASSQSLTGHQPQHF
len: 14; v_gene: TRBV29-1; abundance: many; CDR3aa: CSVAGQGPAFGYTF
len: 18; v_gene: TRBV11-1; abundance: -; CDR3aa: CASSPTTMWDRRTGELFF
len: 16; v_gene: TRBV5-1; abundance: -; CDR3aa: CASSLGRTPGANVLTF
len: 14; v_gene: TRBV18; abundance: once; CDR3aa: CASSPGTGQYEQYF
len: 14; v_gene: TRBV20-1; abundance: -; CDR3aa: CSARALAGVYEQYF
len: 13; v_gene: TRBV4-3; abundance: few; CDR3aa: CASSQEERHEQYF
len: 13; v_gene: TRBV21-1; abundance: -; CDR3aa: CASSNIAGSEAFF
len: 18; v_gene: TRBV4-2; abundance: -; CDR3aa: CASSQDSTLAGDHNEQFF
len: 15; v_gene: TRBV7-7; abundance: -; CDR3aa: CASSLNRGLNEKLFF
len: 14; v_gene: TRBV4-1; abundance: -; CDR3aa: CASSQQTLNTEAFF
len: 16; v_gene: TRBV12-3/TRBV12-4; abundance: -; CDR3aa: CASSSLSGRLNNEQFF
len: 15; v_gene: TRBV2; abundance: -; CDR3aa: CASSEQGRYTDTQYF